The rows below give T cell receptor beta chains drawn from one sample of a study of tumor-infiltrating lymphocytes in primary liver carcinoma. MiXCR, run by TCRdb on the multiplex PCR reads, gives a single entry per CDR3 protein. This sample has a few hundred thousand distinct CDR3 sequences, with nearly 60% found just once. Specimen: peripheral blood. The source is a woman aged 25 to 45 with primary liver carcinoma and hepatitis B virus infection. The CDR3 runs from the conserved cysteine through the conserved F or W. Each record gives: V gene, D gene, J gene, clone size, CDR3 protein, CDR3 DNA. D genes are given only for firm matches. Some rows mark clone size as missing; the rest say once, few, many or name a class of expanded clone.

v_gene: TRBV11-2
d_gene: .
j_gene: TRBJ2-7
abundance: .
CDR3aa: CVSSFMHEQYF
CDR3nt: TGTGTCAGCAGCTTTATGCACGAGCAATACTTC

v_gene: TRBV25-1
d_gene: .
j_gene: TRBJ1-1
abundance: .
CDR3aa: CASSDPTVYAGTEAFF
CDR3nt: TGTGCCAGCAGTGACCCGACGGTGTACGCGGGCACTGAAGCTTTCTTT

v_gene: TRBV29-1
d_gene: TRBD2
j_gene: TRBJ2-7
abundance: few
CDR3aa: CSVESVGPGTTLYEQYF
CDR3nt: TGCAGCGTTGAGAGTGTGGGGCCCGGGACTACCTTATACGAGCAGTACTTC

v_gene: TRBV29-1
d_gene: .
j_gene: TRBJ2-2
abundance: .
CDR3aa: CSVEDLTTSELFF
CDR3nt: TGCAGCGTTGAAGATCTGACCACCAGTGAGCTGTTTTTT

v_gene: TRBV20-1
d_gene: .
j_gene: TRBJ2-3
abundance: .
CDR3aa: CSARDVAVPTDTQYF
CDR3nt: TGCAGTGCTAGAGATGTGGCAGTCCCCACAGATACGCAGTATTTT

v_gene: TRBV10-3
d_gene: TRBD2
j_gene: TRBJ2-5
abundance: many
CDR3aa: CATGLAGAATEAQYF
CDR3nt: TGTGCCACCGGACTAGCGGGAGCGGCGACGGAGGCCCAGTACTTC

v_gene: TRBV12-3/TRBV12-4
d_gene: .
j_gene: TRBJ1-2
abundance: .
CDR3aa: CASSLRDRYGYIF
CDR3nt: TGTGCCAGCAGTCTCAGGGACCGCTATGGCTACATCTTC

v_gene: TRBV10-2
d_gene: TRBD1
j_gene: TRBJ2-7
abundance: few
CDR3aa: CASSTNLRDRGYEQYF
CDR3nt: TGCGCCAGCAGTACAAACCTCCGGGACAGGGGCTACGAGCAGTACTTC

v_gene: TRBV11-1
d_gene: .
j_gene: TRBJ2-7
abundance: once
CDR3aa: CASSLARDPISAEQYF
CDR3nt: TGCGCCAGCAGCTTAGCGAGGGACCCCATCTCGGCCGAGCAGTACTTC

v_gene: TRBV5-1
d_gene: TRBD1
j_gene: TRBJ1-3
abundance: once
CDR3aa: CASSYTGTGPSGNTIYF
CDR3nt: TGCGCCAGCAGCTATACCGGGACAGGGCCCTCTGGAAACACCATATATTTT

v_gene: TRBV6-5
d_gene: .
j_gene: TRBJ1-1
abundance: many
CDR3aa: CASSYWGAGFDTEAFF
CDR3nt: TGTGCCAGCAGTTACTGGGGGGCTGGCTTTGACACTGAAGCTTTCTTT

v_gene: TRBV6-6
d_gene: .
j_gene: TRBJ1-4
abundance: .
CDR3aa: CASSKRHGPEKLFF
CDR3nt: TGTGCCAGCAGTAAGCGACATGGCCCTGAAAAACTGTTTTTT

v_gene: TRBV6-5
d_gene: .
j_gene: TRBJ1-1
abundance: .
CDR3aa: CANPLGGNTEAFF
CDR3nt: TGTGCCAACCCCTTGGGGGGGAACACTGAAGCTTTCTTT

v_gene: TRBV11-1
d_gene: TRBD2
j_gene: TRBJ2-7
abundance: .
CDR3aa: CASRIGTSDNKNILQYF
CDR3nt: TGTGCCAGCAGAATCGGGACTAGCGACAACAAAAATATCTTGCAGTACTTC

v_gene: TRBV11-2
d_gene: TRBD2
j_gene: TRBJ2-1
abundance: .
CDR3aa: CASNLTSGSGETQFF
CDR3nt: TGTGCCAGCAACTTGACTAGCGGGAGCGGAGAGACCCAGTTCTTC